This T cell receptor (beta chain) was recorded in a study of T cell changes during pregnancy in multiple sclerosis. Method: immunoSEQ multiplex PCR; TCRdb's copy keeps in-frame clones and lacks some. The sample consists of 75,000 to 90,000 clones, over 80% of them appearing once. This receptor was identified in a female donor in good health, serving as a control in a pregnancy study. Some clones in this sample may be carry-over from other donors' samples. Sequencing used PBMCs, obtained in the first trimester of pregnancy.

CDR3 region: CASSWGQGGNSPLHF. The CDR3 region has the DNA TGTGCCAGCAGTTGGGGACAGGGAGGTAATTCACCCCTCCACTTT. V is TRBV27 and J is TRBJ1-6, with 9 bases lining up with TRBD1. Losses at the gene ends were 4 bases for V and 6 bases for J; bases not matched to a gene: 4. CDR3 size: 15 residues. Germline loops: CDR1 MNHEY, CDR2 SMNVEV (reference sequence).